These T cell receptor beta chains were read from a single sample in a study of CD8 T cells in Susac syndrome. In TCRdb, the immunoSEQ multiplex PCR reads were re-called with MiXCR into one record per CDR3 protein. The sample has around 300,000 distinct CDR3 sequences, almost 85% seen once. The material sequenced was CD8+ T cells from PBMCs. The source of these receptors is a human donor with multiple sclerosis. CDR3s include the opening cysteine and the closing phenylalanine or tryptophan. A D gene is named only where the DNA matches it firmly. Not all rows give a size; the values are once, few, many and, for expanded clones, a class.

j_gene	v_gene	d_gene	abundance	CDR3nt	CDR3aa
TRBJ1-4	TRBV29-1	TRBD1	-	TGCAGCGATACAGGGACAGGGGGCCGAGAAAAACTGTTTTTT	CSDTGTGGREKLFF
TRBJ2-1	TRBV11-2	-	-	TGTGCCAGCAGCTATGGACAGTATGGTGAGCAGTTCTTC	CASSYGQYGEQFF
TRBJ1-2	TRBV4-1	TRBD1	-	TGCGCCAGCAGCCAAGAGCAGGGGGACTATGGCTACACCTTC	CASSQEQGDYGYTF
TRBJ2-2	TRBV11-2	TRBD1	-	TGTGCCAGCAGCCCGGCGCTGGACAGGGTACGCACCGGGGAGCTGTTTTTT	CASSPALDRVRTGELFF
TRBJ1-5	TRBV5-6	-	-	TGTGCCAGCAGCTTGGCCGGCGGAAGAGGGCCCCAGCCCCAGCATTTT	CASSLAGGRGPQPQHF
TRBJ1-2	TRBV24-1	-	-	TGTGCCACCAGTGATCCGGGAGCAGGAGACTATGGCTACACCTTC	CATSDPGAGDYGYTF
TRBJ2-5	TRBV5-8	TRBD1	few	TGTGCCAGCAGCCGGGACAGGGGCGAGGAGACCCAGTACTTC	CASSRDRGEETQYF
TRBJ1-4	TRBV7-9	-	once	TGTGCCAGCAGCTTCCCCGGGATCCACCGGTCGCGGAAACTGTTTTTT	CASSFPGIHRSRKLFF
TRBJ2-5	TRBV6-5	TRBD2	-	TGTGCCAGCAGTTACTCGAGTTCAGCGGGGATTCAAGAGACCCAGTACTTC	CASSYSSSAGIQETQYF
TRBJ1-1	TRBV19	-	-	TGTGCCAGTAGGCCCGGACCGCTGGGGGTCACTGAAGCTTTCTTT	CASRPGPLGVTEAFF
TRBJ2-1	TRBV30	-	few	TGTGCCTGGACAAAGGGAAATGAGCAGTTCTTC	CAWTKGNEQFF
TRBJ2-1	TRBV15	TRBD2	few	TGTGCCACCAACCCGGGACTAGCGGGAGCTCGGAGCGACAATGAGCAGTTCTTC	CATNPGLAGARSDNEQFF
TRBJ2-1	TRBV5-6	-	few	TGTGCCAGCAGCTTTTTTGAGAATGAGCAGTTCTTC	CASSFFENEQFF
TRBJ1-1	TRBV29-1	-	-	TGCAGCGTTGTGGCGCAGGAAGCTTTCTTT	CSVVAQEAFF
TRBJ2-3	TRBV7-9	-	-	TGTGCCAGCAGCCCAGCCATCGGGGGGCACACAGATACGCAGTATTTT	CASSPAIGGHTDTQYF
TRBJ2-5	TRBV14	TRBD1	-	TGTGCCAGCAGCCCGGGACAGGGGTACGAGACCCAGTACTTC	CASSPGQGYETQYF
TRBJ2-1	TRBV19	TRBD2	once	TGTGCCAGTAAACAGCGGGGAAACGAAGGGTCCTACAATGAGCAGTTCTTC	CASKQRGNEGSYNEQFF
TRBJ1-1	TRBV30	-	-	TGTGCCTGGAGTGTACTAAAGGGGACTGAAGCTTTCTTT	CAWSVLKGTEAFF
TRBJ2-1	TRBV4-1	TRBD2	-	TGCGCCAGCAGCCCTCGGCTAGCGGGAAACCATGAGCAGTTCTTC	CASSPRLAGNHEQFF
TRBJ1-5	TRBV15	TRBD1	-	TGTGCCACCAGCAGAGATGTGGGGCAGGGGGATCAGCCCCAGCATTTT	CATSRDVGQGDQPQHF
TRBJ2-2	TRBV7-2	-	-	TGTGCCAGCAGCTTAGAGGCAGCCAACACCGGGGAGCTGTTTTTT	CASSLEAANTGELFF
TRBJ2-1	TRBV28	TRBD2	-	TGTGCCAGCAACTCCGGGACTAGCGGGAGCAATGAGCAGTTCTTC	CASNSGTSGSNEQFF
TRBJ2-4	TRBV9	-	-	TGTGCCAGCAGCGTGGGGACTTCGGACATTCAGTACTTC	CASSVGTSDIQYF
TRBJ1-2	TRBV6-5	-	-	TGTGCCAGCAGTTCCCGGGGTGGAGGCTACACCTTC	CASSSRGGGYTF
TRBJ1-1	TRBV5-6	-	-	TGTGCCAGCAGCTTGGTACGAGGGGGACGGACTGAAGCTTTCTTT	CASSLVRGGRTEAFF
TRBJ1-1	TRBV24-1	-	-	TGTGCCACCAGTGATTTTACAGGGAGATACACTGAAGCTTTCTTT	CATSDFTGRYTEAFF
TRBJ2-1	TRBV24-1	TRBD2	-	TGTGCCACCAGTGATCCACTAGCGGGAGCGGGGGATTACAATGAGCAGTTCTTC	CATSDPLAGAGDYNEQFF
TRBJ2-2	TRBV6-2/TRBV6-3	TRBD2	-	TGTGCCAGCGACGACTGGGGACTAGCGGACAACACCGGGGAGCTGTTTTTT	CASDDWGLADNTGELFF
TRBJ2-7	TRBV27	-	few	TGTGCCAGCAGTTCCCCGATCATAGGGTCCTACGAGCAGTACTTC	CASSSPIIGSYEQYF
TRBJ2-2	TRBV12-5	-	-	TGTGCTAGTGGTTCAAAGATCGGGGAGCTGTTTTTT	CASGSKIGELFF
TRBJ2-7	TRBV11-2	TRBD2	-	TGTGCCAGCAGCCCCAGCGGGGGTAGCGGGCGTTACGAGCAGTACTTC	CASSPSGGSGRYEQYF
TRBJ2-3	TRBV20-1	-	-	TGCAGTGCTAGAGATGATGCGTCCACCACAGATACGCAGTATTTT	CSARDDASTTDTQYF
TRBJ2-3	TRBV7-9	-	-	TGTGCCAGCATCCCTCTGGGGGACGGAGATACGCAGTATTTT	CASIPLGDGDTQYF
TRBJ1-1	TRBV14	-	-	TGTGCCAGCAGCCAAGGGACCCCCTTGGACACTGAAGCTTTCTTT	CASSQGTPLDTEAFF
TRBJ2-1	TRBV7-9	-	-	TGTGCCAGCAGCTTAGCTATAGCGTTCGAGCAGTTCTTC	CASSLAIAFEQFF
TRBJ2-7	TRBV20-1	-	-	TGCAGTGCTAGAGCCCCATCGGCCAGCTACGAGCAGTACTTC	CSARAPSASYEQYF
TRBJ1-5	TRBV5-6	-	-	TGTGCCAGCAGCTTGGCCTTGGGCAGCAATCAGCCCCAGCATTTT	CASSLALGSNQPQHF
TRBJ2-7	TRBV27	TRBD2	-	TGTGCCAGCAGTTTAGGGAGGGGTATCTACGAGCAGTACTTC	CASSLGRGIYEQYF
TRBJ1-1	TRBV12-3/TRBV12-4	-	-	TGTGCCAGCAGTTTCTGGGGCTTGAACACTGAAGCTTTCTTT	CASSFWGLNTEAFF
TRBJ2-3	TRBV19	TRBD2	-	TGTGCCAGTAGTTTCGTTAGCGGGAGATCCGATACGCAGTATTTT	CASSFVSGRSDTQYF